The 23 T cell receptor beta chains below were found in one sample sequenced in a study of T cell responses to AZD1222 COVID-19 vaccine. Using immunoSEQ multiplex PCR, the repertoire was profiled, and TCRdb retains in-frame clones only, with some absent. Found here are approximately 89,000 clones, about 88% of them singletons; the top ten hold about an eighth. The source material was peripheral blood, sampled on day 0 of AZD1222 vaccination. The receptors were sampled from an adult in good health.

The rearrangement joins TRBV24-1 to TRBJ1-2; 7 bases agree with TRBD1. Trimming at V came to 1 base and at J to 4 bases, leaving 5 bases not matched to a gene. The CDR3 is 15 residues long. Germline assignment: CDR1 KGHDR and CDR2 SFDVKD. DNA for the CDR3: TGTGCCACCAGTGATTTATCACAGGGGCCCTATGGCTACACCTTC. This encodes CATSDLSQGPYGYTF.

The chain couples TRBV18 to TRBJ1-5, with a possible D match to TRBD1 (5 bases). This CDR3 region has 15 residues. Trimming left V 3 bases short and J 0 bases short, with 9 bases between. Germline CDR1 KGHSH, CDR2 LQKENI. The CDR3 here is CASSPGRNSNQPQHF. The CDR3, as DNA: TGTGCCAGCTCACCGGGACGTAATAGCAATCAGCCCCAGCATTTT.

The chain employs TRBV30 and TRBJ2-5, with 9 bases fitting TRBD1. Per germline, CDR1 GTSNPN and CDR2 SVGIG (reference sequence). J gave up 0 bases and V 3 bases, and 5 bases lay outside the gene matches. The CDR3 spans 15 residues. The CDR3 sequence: CAWRSGTGNQETQYF. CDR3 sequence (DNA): TGTGCCTGGAGGTCCGGGACAGGGAACCAAGAGACCCAGTACTTC.

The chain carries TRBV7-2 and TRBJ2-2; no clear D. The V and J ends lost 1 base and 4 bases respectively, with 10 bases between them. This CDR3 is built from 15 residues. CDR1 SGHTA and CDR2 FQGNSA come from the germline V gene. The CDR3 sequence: CASSLGGSLTGELFF. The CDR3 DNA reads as TGTGCCAGCAGCTTAGGTGGTAGCCTCACCGGGGAGCTGTTTTTT.

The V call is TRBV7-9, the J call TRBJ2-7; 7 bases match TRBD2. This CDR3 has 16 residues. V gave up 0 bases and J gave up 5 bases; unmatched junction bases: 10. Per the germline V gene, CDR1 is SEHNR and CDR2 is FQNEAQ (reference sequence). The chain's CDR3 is CASSLASRGYPNEQYF. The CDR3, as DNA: TGTGCCAGCAGCTTAGCGTCGCGGGGGTACCCGAACGAGCAGTACTTC.

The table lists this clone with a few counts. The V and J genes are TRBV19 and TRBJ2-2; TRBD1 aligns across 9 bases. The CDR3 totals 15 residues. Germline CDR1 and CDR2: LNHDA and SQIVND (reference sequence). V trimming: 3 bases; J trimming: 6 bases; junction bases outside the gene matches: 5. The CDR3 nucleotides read TGTGCCAGTAGTATGACAGGGGGAGGGGCCGGGGAGCTGTTTTTT. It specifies CASSMTGGGAGELFF.

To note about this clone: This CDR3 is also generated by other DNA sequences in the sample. The CDR3 bases are TGCGCCAGCAGCCCTAGACAGGGACAAGAGACCCAGTACTTC. The encoded protein is CASSPRQGQETQYF. The J gene is TRBJ2-5, the V gene TRBV5-1; 7 nucleotides align to TRBD1. There are 14 residues in the CDR3. The trim removed 4 bases at V and 2 bases at J, leaving 5 bases unmatched. Germline CDR1 and CDR2: SGHRS and YFSETQ. The variable domain in full, completed from reference TRBV5-1 and TRBJ2-5, reads KAGVTQTPRYLIKTRGQQVTLSCSPISGHRSVSWYQQTPGQGLQFLFEYFSETQRNKGNFPGRFSGRQFSNSRSEMNVSTLELGDSALYLCASSPRQGQETQYFGPGTRLLVL.

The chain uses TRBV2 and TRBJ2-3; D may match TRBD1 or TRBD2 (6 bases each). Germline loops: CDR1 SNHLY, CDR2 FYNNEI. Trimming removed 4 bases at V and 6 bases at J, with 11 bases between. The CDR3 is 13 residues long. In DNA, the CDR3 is TGTGCCAGCAGTGGGGGGGCATCGGATACGCAGTATTTT. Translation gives CASSGGASDTQYF.

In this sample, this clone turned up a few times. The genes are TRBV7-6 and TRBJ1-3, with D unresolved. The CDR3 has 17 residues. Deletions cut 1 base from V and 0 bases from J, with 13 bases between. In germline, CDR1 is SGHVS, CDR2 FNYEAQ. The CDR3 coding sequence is TGTGCCAGCAGCTTAGGCGGCCTCCCAACCTCTGGAAACACCATATATTTT. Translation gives CASSLGGLPTSGNTIYF. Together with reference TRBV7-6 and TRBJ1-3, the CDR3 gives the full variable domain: GAGVSQSPRYKVTKRGQDVALRCDPISGHVSLYWYRQALGQGPEFLTYFNYEAQQDKSGLPNDRFSAERPEGSISTLTIQRTEQRDSAMYRCASSLGGLPTSGNTIYFGEGSWLTVV.

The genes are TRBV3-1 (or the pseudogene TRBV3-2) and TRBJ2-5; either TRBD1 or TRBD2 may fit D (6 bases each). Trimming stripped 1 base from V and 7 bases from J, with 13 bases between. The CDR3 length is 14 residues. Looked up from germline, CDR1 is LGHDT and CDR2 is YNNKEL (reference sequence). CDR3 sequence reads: CASSQVRTAGTQYF. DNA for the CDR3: TGTGCCAGCAGCCAAGTCAGGACAGCGGGGACCCAGTACTTC.

The CDR3 sequence: CASSQALRAASYGYTF. DNA for the CDR3: TGTGCCAGCAGCCAAGCACTCCGGGCAGCCTCTTATGGCTACACCTTC. J is TRBJ1-2 and V is TRBV3-1 (or the pseudogene TRBV3-2); D gene uncertain. The V end was cut by 1 base, the J end by 5 bases, with 17 bases between. CDR3 length: 16 amino acids. The germline V gene encodes CDR1 LGHDT and CDR2 YNNKEL (reference sequence).

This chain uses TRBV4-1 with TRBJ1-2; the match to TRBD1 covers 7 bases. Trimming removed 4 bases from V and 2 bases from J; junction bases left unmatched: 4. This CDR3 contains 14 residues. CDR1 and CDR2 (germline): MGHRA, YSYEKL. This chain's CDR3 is CASSLRTGNYGYTF. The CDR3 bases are TGCGCCAGCAGCCTTCGGACAGGCAACTATGGCTACACCTTC.

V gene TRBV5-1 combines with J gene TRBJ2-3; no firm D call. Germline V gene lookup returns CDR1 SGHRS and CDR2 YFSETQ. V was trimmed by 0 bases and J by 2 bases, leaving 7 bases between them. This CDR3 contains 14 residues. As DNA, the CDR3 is TGCGCCAGCAGCTTGGTTGGGTACACAGATACGCAGTATTTT. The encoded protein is CASSLVGYTDTQYF.

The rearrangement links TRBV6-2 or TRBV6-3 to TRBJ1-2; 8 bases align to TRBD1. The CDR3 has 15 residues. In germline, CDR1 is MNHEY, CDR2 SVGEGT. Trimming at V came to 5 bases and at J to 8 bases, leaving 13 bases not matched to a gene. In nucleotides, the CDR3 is TGTGCCAGCAGTGACCCGGACAGGGTCTGGAGCGGCTACACCTTC. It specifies CASSDPDRVWSGYTF.

Here the CDR3 DNA reads TGTGCCAGCAGCTCCATTCGCGGGGGACAAGAGACCCAGTACTTC. Protein sequence: CASSSIRGGQETQYF. The chain recombines TRBV7-2 with TRBJ2-5; 7 nucleotides agree with TRBD2. This CDR3 comprises 15 residues. V shed 4 bases, J shed 2 bases, and the junction held 7 bases outside the gene matches. Germline assignment: CDR1 SGHTA and CDR2 FQGNSA.

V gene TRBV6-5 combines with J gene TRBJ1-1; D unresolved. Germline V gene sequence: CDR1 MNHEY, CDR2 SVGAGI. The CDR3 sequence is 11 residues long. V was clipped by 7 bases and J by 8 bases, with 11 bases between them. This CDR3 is CASNPGWEAFF. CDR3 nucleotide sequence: TGTGCCAGCAACCCGGGGTGGGAAGCTTTCTTT.

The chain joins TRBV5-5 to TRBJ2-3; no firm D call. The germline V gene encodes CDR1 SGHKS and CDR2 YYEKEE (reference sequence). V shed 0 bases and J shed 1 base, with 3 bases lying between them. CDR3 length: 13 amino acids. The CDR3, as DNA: TGTGCCAGCAGCTTGGCAGGCACAGATACGCAGTATTTT. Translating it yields CASSLAGTDTQYF.

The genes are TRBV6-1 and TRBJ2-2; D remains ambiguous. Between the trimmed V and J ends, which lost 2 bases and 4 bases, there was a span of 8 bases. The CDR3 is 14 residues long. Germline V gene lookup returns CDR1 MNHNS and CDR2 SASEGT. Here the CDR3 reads CASSETAATGELFF. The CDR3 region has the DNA TGTGCCAGCAGTGAAACGGCAGCCACCGGGGAGCTGTTTTTT.

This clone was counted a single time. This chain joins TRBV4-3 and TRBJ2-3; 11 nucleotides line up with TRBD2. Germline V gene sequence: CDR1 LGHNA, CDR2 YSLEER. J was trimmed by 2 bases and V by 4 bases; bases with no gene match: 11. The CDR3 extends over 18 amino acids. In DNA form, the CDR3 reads TGCGCCAGCAGCCTTAGACTAGCGGGGATTTCTGACACAGATACGCAGTATTTT. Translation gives CASSLRLAGISDTDTQYF.

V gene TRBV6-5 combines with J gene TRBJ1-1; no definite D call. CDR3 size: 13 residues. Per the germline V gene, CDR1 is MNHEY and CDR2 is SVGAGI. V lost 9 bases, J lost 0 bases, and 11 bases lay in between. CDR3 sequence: CASRRNMNTEAFF. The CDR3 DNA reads TGTGCCAGTCGTAGGAACATGAACACTGAAGCTTTCTTT.

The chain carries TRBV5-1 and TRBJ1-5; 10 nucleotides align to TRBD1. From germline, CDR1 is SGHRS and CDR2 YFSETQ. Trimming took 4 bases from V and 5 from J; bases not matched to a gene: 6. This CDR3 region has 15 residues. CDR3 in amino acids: CASSPFGQGDQPQHF. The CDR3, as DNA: TGCGCCAGCAGCCCTTTCGGACAGGGGGATCAGCCCCAGCATTTT.

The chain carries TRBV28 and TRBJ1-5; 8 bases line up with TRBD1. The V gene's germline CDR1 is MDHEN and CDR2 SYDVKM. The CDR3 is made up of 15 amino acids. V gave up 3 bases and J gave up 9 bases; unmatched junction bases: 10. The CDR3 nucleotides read TGTGCCAGCAGTTTCCAGGGGGCGAACCGTCGGCCCCAGCATTTT. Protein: CASSFQGANRRPQHF.

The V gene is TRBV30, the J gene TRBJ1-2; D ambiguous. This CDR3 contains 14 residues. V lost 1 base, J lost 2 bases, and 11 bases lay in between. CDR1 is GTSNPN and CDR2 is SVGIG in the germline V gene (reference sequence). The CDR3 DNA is TGTGCCTGGAGTGGTCTCGAGTTAAACTATGGCTACACCTTC. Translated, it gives CAWSGLELNYGYTF.